This note documents a single T cell receptor (beta chain) sequence. Per the germline V gene, CDR1 is SGHRS and CDR2 is YFSETQ. This CDR3 spans 15 amino acids. Trimming removed 0 bases from V and 6 bases from J; junction bases left unmatched: 8. The sample belongs to a study of radiotherapy plus CTLA-4 blockade in lung cancer. Sequencing was performed with immunoSEQ multiplex PCR; in TCRdb, only in-frame clones are kept and a portion is missing. This table holds just over 60,000 clones, 60% to 85% found once. The material was peripheral blood, obtained from a patient treated with radiotherapy plus ipilimumab. V gene TRBV5-1 combines with J gene TRBJ1-2, with 7 bases matching TRBD1. The receptor was derived from a human donor with non-small cell lung cancer who had a complete response to radiotherapy plus ipilimumab. DNA of the CDR3: TGCGCCAGCAGCTTGGGACCAGGGGGATCACATGGCTACACCTTC. Translation: CASSLGPGGSHGYTF.